The next 14 T cell receptor beta chains were all read from a single sample in a study of tumor and adjacent non-tumor tissue in lung cancer. TCRbeta libraries were built with three rounds of nested PCR, modified from ARM-PCR. MiXCR was run by TCRdb on the multiplex PCR reads, yielding one entry per CDR3 protein. The sample has about 110,000 distinct CDR3 sequences, 75% seen once. This sample's RNA came from whole unsorted tissue. Specimen: lung tumor tissue. All receptors come from a woman aged 55-70 years with non-small cell lung cancer.

This rearrangement joins TRBV5-1 to TRBJ2-3; 9 bases agree with TRBD2. This CDR3 has 16 amino acids. J gave up 15 bases and V 2 bases, and 19 bases lay outside the gene matches. Germline loops: CDR1 SGHRS, CDR2 YFSETQ. The CDR3 DNA is TGCGCCAGCAGCTTTGGGATAGCGGGAGTCACAGATACGAATTATTTT. This sequence encodes CASSFGIAGVTDTNYF.

Points on this clonotype: One end of the junction fails to match germline, which may point to a read error. The chain joins TRBV11-2 to TRBJ2-7, with 7 bases that match TRBD1. Per the germline V gene, CDR1 is SGHAT and CDR2 is FQNNGV. This CDR3 is built from 14 residues. Here the CDR3 DNA reads TGTGTCAGCACCTTATCCGCTGGGACAGCCGAGCAGTACTTC. Its protein product is CVSTLSAGTAEQYF.

A word on this clonotype: The CDR3 does not end in the conserved phenylalanine or tryptophan, so this is likely a read error. The limits of the CDR3 on the DNA are not certain, so only TCRdb's listed CDR3 is given. This chain uses TRBV12-3 or TRBV12-4 with TRBJ1-6. Including both end residues, the CDR3 is 16 amino acids long. CDR3 loop: CASSSRGDSLGSPLQL.

With regard to this clonotype: A much larger clone lies one base from this, so it may be a read error. The gene calls are TRBV6-1 and TRBJ1-4; tentative D call: TRBD1 (5 bases). The germline V gene encodes CDR1 MNHNS and CDR2 SASEGT. V was cut by 3 bases and J by 15 bases, with 20 bases left in between. The CDR3 covers 14 residues. CDR3 coding DNA: TGTGCCAGCAGTGAGGGGACGGACCTCACTCGAGTGTTTTTT. This translates into CASSEGTDLTRVFF.

Concerning this clonotype: Germline and junction disagree at one end, which may indicate a read error. V is TRBV11-3 and J is TRBJ2-1; possibly TRBD1 for D (6 bases). In germline, CDR1 is SGHNT, CDR2 YENEEA. The CDR3 contains 15 residues. The CDR3 bases are TGTGACAGCAGCTTAGAGCCAACAAGGGGGTTCGGGCAGTTCTTC. The encoded protein is CDSSLEPTRGFGQFF.

This clonotype occurred once. V is TRBV7-9 and J is TRBJ2-7; 8 bases align to TRBD1. The end of the DNA aligns better with TRBJ2-4, so the J call may be wrong. CDR1 is SEHNR, CDR2 FQNEAQ, per germline (reference sequence). CDR3 length: 15 residues. The CDR3 reads CASRDDRGPKNIQYF. CDR3 sequence (DNA): TGTGCCAGCAGAGACGACAGGGGACCGAAAAACATTCAGTACTTC.

For this clonotype: A read error may explain this, as a much larger clone is one base away. V gene TRBV5-5 combines with J gene TRBJ1-5; tentatively, D is TRBD1 (5 bases). The CDR3 is made up of 15 amino acids. Germline V gives CDR1 SGHKS, CDR2 YYEKEE (reference sequence). CDR3 in amino acids: CASCLGVGTNQPQHF. The CDR3 DNA is TGTGCCAGCTGCTTGGGGGTGGGGACCAATCAGCCCCAGCATTTT. The full variable domain, its missing parts supplied by reference TRBV5-5 and TRBJ1-5, is DAGVTQSPTHLIKTRGQQVTLRCSPISGHKSVSWYQQVLGQGPQFIFQYYEKEERGRGNFPDRFSARQFPNYSSELNVNALLLGDSALYLCASCLGVGTNQPQHFGDGTRLSIL.

A note on this clonotype: The junction departs from germline at one end; a sequencing error may be responsible. V and J are TRBV12-3 or TRBV12-4 and TRBJ2-1; D ambiguous. CDR3 length: 13 residues. CDR3 DNA sequence: TGTGCCAGCAGTTGGTGGGTCTCCAATGTGCAGTTCTTC. Protein: CASSWWVSNVQFF.

About this clonotype itself: Since the CDR3 does not end with the conserved phenylalanine or tryptophan, this likely comes from a read error. This sequence joins TRBV11-2 and TRBJ2-7; D might be TRBD2 (6 bases). Germline CDR1 and CDR2: SGHAT and FQNNGV. The V end was cut by 0 bases, the J end by 9 bases, with 12 bases between. CDR3 length equals 13 residues. CDR3 sequence: CASSLDRVGGQYL. The CDR3 DNA reads TGTGCCAGCAGCTTAGACAGGGTGGGGGGGCAGTACTTA.

In regard to this clonotype: A read error is possible here, since a much larger clone lies one base away. The chain links TRBV29-1 to TRBJ2-5; 10 bases are a match to TRBD1. Germline CDR1 SQVTM, CDR2 ANQGSEA. V gave up 6 bases and J gave up 2 bases; unmatched junction bases: 12. CDR3 length: 16 amino acids. As DNA, the CDR3 is TGCAGCGTCCATGGGACAGGGGAAGGGGTTCAAGAGACCCAGTACTTC. Its translation: CSVHGTGEGVQETQYF.

A word on this clonotype: A much larger clone lies a single base off, so this may be a read error. The chain carries TRBV20-1 and TRBJ2-7; 13 nucleotides line up with TRBD2. Germline CDR1 reads DFQATT; CDR2 reads SNEGSKA (reference sequence). CDR3 length: 16 amino acids. Written as DNA, the CDR3 is TGCAATGCTAAAAAAATAACTAGCGGGAGGGTCGGCGAGCAGTACTTC. Protein product: CNAKKITSGRVGEQYF.

As concerns this clonotype: Just one base apart from a much larger clone, this may be a read error. The gene calls are TRBV20-1 and TRBJ2-1; 8 bases fit TRBD2. The germline V gene has CDR1 DFQATT and CDR2 SNEGSKA (reference sequence). There are 14 residues in the CDR3. CDR3 sequence: CSAGAPGLVNEKFF. The CDR3 DNA reads TGCAGTGCTGGAGCCCCGGGACTAGTTAATGAGAAGTTCTTC.

The rearrangement joins TRBV11-1 to TRBJ1-3; unclear D gene. Trimming took 7 bases from V and 4 from J, leaving 11 bases between them. The CDR3 loop spans 13 amino acids. Germline lookup yields CDR1 SGHAT and CDR2 FQDESV (reference sequence). Here the CDR3 reads CASIAVGGNTIYF. The CDR3 bases are TGTGCCAGCATCGCCGTCGGGGGAAACACCATATATTTT.

To note about this clonotype: This may arise from a read error, as a much more abundant clone is one base away. The gene calls are TRBV6-2 or TRBV6-3 and TRBJ1-1; D not resolved. There are 13 residues in the CDR3. Germline values: CDR1 MNHEY, CDR2 SVGEGT. Here the CDR3 DNA reads TGTGCCGGCAGTTACATCGAGGGAACTGAAGCTTTCTTT. This sequence encodes CAGSYIEGTEAFF.